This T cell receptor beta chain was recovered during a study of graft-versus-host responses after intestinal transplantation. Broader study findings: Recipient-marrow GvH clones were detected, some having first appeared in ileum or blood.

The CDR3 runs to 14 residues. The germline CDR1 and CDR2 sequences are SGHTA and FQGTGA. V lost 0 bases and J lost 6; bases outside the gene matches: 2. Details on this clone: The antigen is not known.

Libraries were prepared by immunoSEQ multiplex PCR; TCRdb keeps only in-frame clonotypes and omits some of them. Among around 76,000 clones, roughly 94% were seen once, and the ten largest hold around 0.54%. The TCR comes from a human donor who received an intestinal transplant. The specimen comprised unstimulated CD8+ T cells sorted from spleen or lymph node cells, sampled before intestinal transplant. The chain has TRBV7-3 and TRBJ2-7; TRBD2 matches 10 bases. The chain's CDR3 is CASSLTLAGAEQYF. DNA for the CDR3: TGTGCCAGCAGCTTAACGCTAGCGGGAGCCGAGCAGTACTTC.